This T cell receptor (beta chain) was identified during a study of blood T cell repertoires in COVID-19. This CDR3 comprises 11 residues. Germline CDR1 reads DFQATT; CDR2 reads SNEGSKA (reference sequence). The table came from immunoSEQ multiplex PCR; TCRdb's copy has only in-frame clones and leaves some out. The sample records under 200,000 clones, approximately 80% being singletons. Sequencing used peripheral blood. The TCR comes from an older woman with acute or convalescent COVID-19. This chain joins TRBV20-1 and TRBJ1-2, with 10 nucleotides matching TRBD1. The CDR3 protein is CSGQGDYGYTF. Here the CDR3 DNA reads TGCAGCGGACAGGGGGACTATGGCTACACCTTC.